Sequencing of this TCR beta chain was carried out in a study of PD-L1 blockade in urothelial cancer. Time point meaning: pretreatment peripheral blood. The germline V gene has CDR1 LNHDA and CDR2 SQIVND (reference sequence). V shed 3 bases and J 5 bases; nucleotides not matched to a gene: 8. The CDR3 has 15 residues. Sequencing used immunoSEQ multiplex PCR; TCRdb keeps in-frame clones, though not all of them. In the table there are 130,000 or so clones, roughly 80% of which are singletons. The chain employs TRBV19 and TRBJ2-5; 8 bases agree with TRBD2. The TCR originated in a man aged 45-65 years with urothelial cancer. The starting material was PBMCs, obtained around atezolizumab (anti-PD-L1) treatment. The CDR3 DNA reads as TGTGCCAGTAGTATCCCCAGCGGGGGCGTGGAGACCCAGTACTTC. Encoded protein: CASSIPSGGVETQYF.